The 6 T cell receptor beta chains given below trace back to one sample, sequenced in a study of cytomegalovirus exposure and HLA in healthy donors. Assay: immunoSEQ multiplex PCR; the TCRdb copy retains only in-frame clones and omits some. The sample shows almost 200,000 clones, about 81% of them seen only once. Specimen: PBMCs. These receptors were taken from a woman aged 25 to 39 in good health and CMV-seronegative.

The chain couples TRBV6-5 to TRBJ2-1; 11 bases align to TRBD2. V was clipped by 5 bases and J by 11 bases; unmatched bases: 5. The germline V gene has CDR1 MNHEY and CDR2 SVGAGI. The CDR3 loop spans 13 amino acids. CDR3 coding DNA: TGTGCCAGCAGTAACACTAGCGGGAGAAAGCAGTTCTTC. Translation: CASSNTSGRKQFF.

The chain is built from TRBV29-1 and TRBJ1-1; 7 nucleotides agree with TRBD1. The CDR3 extends over 12 amino acids. V was pared by 6 bases and J by 7 bases, with 8 bases of the junction left unmatched. Germline loops: CDR1 SQVTM, CDR2 ANQGSEA. The CDR3 nucleotides read TGCAGCGTCTTAAGACAGGGACTTGAAGCTTTCTTT. Protein product: CSVLRQGLEAFF.

The J gene is TRBJ1-2, the V gene TRBV19; D unclear. The CDR3 has 13 residues. Germline lookup yields CDR1 LNHDA and CDR2 SQIVND (reference sequence). The germline V and J ends were trimmed by 4 bases and 4 bases, with 10 bases remaining between them. The DNA of the CDR3 is TGTGCCAGTAGTACCCAAAGAGGCTATGGCTACACCTTC. This codes for CASSTQRGYGYTF. The entire variable domain, with the rest obtained from reference TRBV19 and TRBJ1-2, is as follows: DGGITQSPKYLFRKEGQNVTLSCEQNLNHDAMYWYRQDPGQGLRLIYYSQIVNDFQKGDIAEGYSVSREKKESFPLTVTSAQKNPTAFYLCASSTQRGYGYTFGSGTRLTVV.

The chain joins TRBV5-6 to TRBJ2-3, with a weak D call TRBD1 (5 bases). Trimming stripped 2 bases from V and 2 bases from J, with 12 bases between. The CDR3 has 15 residues. CDR1 is SGHDT, CDR2 YYEEEE, per germline. Here the CDR3 DNA reads TGTGCCAGCAGCTTTGTCGACAGAACCACAGATACGCAGTATTTT. Residues: CASSFVDRTTDTQYF.

V is TRBV11-2 and J is TRBJ2-1; 10 bases fit TRBD2. V gave up 1 base and J gave up 8 bases; unmatched junction bases: 5. CDR3 length: 15 amino acids. CDR1 and CDR2 (germline): SGHAT, FQNNGV. The chain's CDR3 is CASSLGLAGLDEQFF. The CDR3 DNA reads TGTGCCAGCAGCTTAGGACTAGCGGGTTTAGATGAGCAGTTCTTC.

This chain connects TRBV6-1 to TRBJ1-5; the D is unclear. The germline V and J ends were trimmed by 3 bases and 7 bases, with 13 bases remaining between them. There are 14 residues in the CDR3. Germline V CDR1 and CDR2: MNHNS, SASEGT. The CDR3 nucleotides read TGTGCCAGCAGTGAGACATTCACCAACCAGCCCCAGCATTTT. Translating it yields CASSETFTNQPQHF.